One sample yielded the 21 T cell receptor beta chains listed below, sequenced in a study of shared clonotypes between healthy human individuals. Here immunoSEQ multiplex PCR was the method, and the copy in TCRdb shows in-frame clones only, minus some. Among about 2 million clones listed, over 85% were seen once. Terminally differentiated effector memory CD45RA+ cells were excluded from the naive CD8 cells, which were CD45RO-negative and positively selected for CCR7. The sequenced material came from naive CD8+ T cells sorted from blood. The receptors shown here come from a man aged 18-30 years in good health.

This chain links TRBV6-5 with TRBJ2-3; 7 nucleotides align to TRBD2. CDR1 is MNHEY and CDR2 is SVGAGI in the germline V gene. Trimming took 4 bases from V and 1 from J; bases not matched to a gene: 5. The CDR3 totals 15 residues. CDR3 in amino acids: CASSLMGGGTDTQYF. The CDR3 nucleotides read TGTGCCAGCAGTTTGATGGGAGGGGGCACAGATACGCAGTATTTT.

The chain carries TRBV5-6 and TRBJ2-1; D gene unclear. The CDR3 loop spans 15 amino acids. Per the germline V gene, CDR1 is SGHDT and CDR2 is YYEEEE. Trimming shortened V by 3 bases and J by 7 bases, and 17 bases separated the two germline ends. The CDR3 nucleotides are TGTGCCAGCAGCTCATGGTGGCTAGGTGCAAATGAGCAGTTCTTC. It specifies CASSSWWLGANEQFF.

The CDR3 DNA sequence: TGTGCCAGCAGGCCCGGGGGGTACTTC. Amino acid sequence: CASRPGGYF. The V and J genes are TRBV5-4 and TRBJ2-5, with D perhaps matching TRBD2 (6 bases). The CDR3 has 9 residues. Deletions cut 5 bases from V and 13 bases from J, with 9 bases between. Germline CDR1 and CDR2: SGHNT and YYREEE (reference sequence).

The chain employs TRBV6-6 and TRBJ2-3; D call uncertain. This CDR3 comprises 16 residues. Deletions cut 0 bases from V and 6 bases from J, with 16 bases between. Per the germline V gene, CDR1 is MNHNY and CDR2 is SVGAGI (reference sequence). As DNA, the CDR3 is TGTGCCAGCAGTTACTCGATGAGCATCGATGGGGATACGCAGTATTTT. It specifies CASSYSMSIDGDTQYF.

This chain links TRBV30 with TRBJ1-1; no reliable D call. The germline V gene encodes CDR1 GTSNPN and CDR2 SVGIG (reference sequence). V lost 2 bases to trimming and J lost 3 bases, with 10 bases between them. CDR3 length equals 13 residues. DNA for the CDR3: TGTGCCTGGAGTTTTCAAGGGTACACTGAAGCTTTCTTT. Translating it yields CAWSFQGYTEAFF.

CDR3 DNA sequence: TGTGCCAGCAGTCAGGGGGCTTATAGCACAGATACGCAGTATTTT. Protein sequence: CASSQGAYSTDTQYF. This chain connects TRBV6-5 to TRBJ2-3; TRBD1 matches 8 bases. The V gene end was trimmed by 5 bases and the J gene end by 0 bases; junction bases not matched to a gene: 4. This CDR3 contains 15 residues. CDR1 MNHEY and CDR2 SVGAGI come from the germline V gene.

The chain combines TRBV2 with TRBJ2-7, with D maybe TRBD1 (5 bases). Germline values: CDR1 SNHLY, CDR2 FYNNEI. The CDR3 has 14 residues. The V and J ends lost 3 bases and 0 bases respectively, with 9 bases between them. CDR3 nucleotides: TGTGCCAGCAGTGAGCCAGGGCCCTCCTACGAGCAGTACTTC. Its protein product is CASSEPGPSYEQYF.

The chain employs TRBV7-3 and TRBJ2-1, with TRBD1 matching 9 bases. There are 15 residues in the CDR3. V shed 2 bases, J shed 5 bases, and the junction held 4 bases outside the gene matches. Germline lookup yields CDR1 SGHTA and CDR2 FQGTGA. The DNA of the CDR3 is TGTGCCAGCAGCTTAGGGACAGGGTGGAACAATGAGCAGTTCTTC. This translates into CASSLGTGWNNEQFF.

This clone has only one observation. The V and J genes are TRBV9 and TRBJ1-3; possible D gene TRBD1, 6 bases. The CDR3 consists of 16 residues. The germline V and J ends were trimmed by 3 bases and 0 bases, with 13 bases remaining between them. CDR1 is SGDLS and CDR2 is YYNGEE in the germline V gene. This CDR3 reads CASSAWGGSSGNTIYF. CDR3 coding DNA: TGTGCCAGCAGCGCTTGGGGGGGCAGCTCTGGAAACACCATATATTTT.

The chain combines TRBV7-9 with TRBJ2-7, with D perhaps matching TRBD2 (5 bases). The CDR3 has 15 amino acids. V gave up 5 bases and J gave up 0 bases, with 14 bases separating them. CDR1 is SEHNR and CDR2 is FQNEAQ in the germline V gene (reference sequence). The CDR3 loop is CASSIGPGSSYEQYF. The DNA for the CDR3 is TGTGCCAGCAGCATTGGACCGGGGAGCTCCTACGAGCAGTACTTC. Supplemented by reference TRBV7-9 and TRBJ2-7, the full variable domain reads DTGVSQNPRHKITKRGQNVTFRCDPISEHNRLYWYRQTLGQGPEFLTYFQNEAQLEKSRLLSDRFSAERPKGSFSTLEIQRTEQGDSAMYLCASSIGPGSSYEQYFGPGTRLTVT.

V is TRBV19 and J is TRBJ1-1, with D uncertain. Trimming took 3 bases from V and 0 from J, leaving 5 bases between them. The CDR3 totals 13 residues. The V gene's germline CDR1 is LNHDA and CDR2 SQIVND (reference sequence). CDR3: CASSIWLNTEAFF. The CDR3 bases are TGTGCCAGTAGTATCTGGTTGAACACTGAAGCTTTCTTT.

This clone appeared once. This sequence joins TRBV19 and TRBJ2-2, with a weak D call TRBD1 (6 bases). V was pared by 5 bases and J by 6 bases, with 7 bases between. The CDR3 has 12 residues. Looked up from germline, CDR1 is LNHDA and CDR2 is SQIVND (reference sequence). This chain's CDR3 is CASSGTPGELFF. DNA of the CDR3: TGTGCCAGTAGTGGGACACCCGGGGAGCTGTTTTTT.

The chain recombines TRBV6-6 with TRBJ2-3, with 8 bases identical to TRBD2. Germline CDR1 MNHNY, CDR2 SVGAGI (reference sequence). The CDR3 covers 14 residues. Trimming removed 5 bases from V and 7 bases from J; junction bases left unmatched: 8. Here the CDR3 DNA reads TGTGCCAGCAGTCCGGGACTAGATGTTAATACGCAGTATTTT. Amino acid sequence: CASSPGLDVNTQYF.

The CDR3 is CASSWGRVYEQYF. CDR3 in DNA: TGTGCCAGCAGTTGGGGCAGGGTCTACGAGCAGTACTTC. This chain connects TRBV6-5 to TRBJ2-7, with D tentatively TRBD1 (5 bases). CDR1 is MNHEY, CDR2 SVGAGI, per germline. V lost 4 bases and J 3 bases, leaving 10 bases between the germline ends. The CDR3 runs 13 residues.

This chain links TRBV4-1 with TRBJ2-1; D is undetermined. Germline CDR1 MGHRA, CDR2 YSYEKL. This CDR3 is built from 17 residues. V gave up 2 bases and J gave up 1 base, with 15 bases separating them. CDR3 sequence reads: CASSQTQEIGSYNEQFF. The CDR3 DNA sequence: TGCGCCAGCAGCCAAACTCAGGAGATAGGGTCCTACAATGAGCAGTTCTTC.

The chain employs TRBV28 and TRBJ1-3; 7 bases match TRBD1. The germline gives CDR1 MDHEN, CDR2 SYDVKM. CDR3 length: 15 amino acids. V shed 3 bases and J 2 bases; nucleotides not matched to a gene: 4. The DNA for the CDR3 is TGTGCCAGCAGTTTGCGACAGGGAACTGGAAACACCATATATTTT. Amino acid sequence: CASSLRQGTGNTIYF.

The rearrangement joins TRBV7-9 to TRBJ2-2; D is undetermined. Trimming took 6 bases from V and 2 from J, leaving 7 bases between them. The germline V gene has CDR1 SEHNR and CDR2 FQNEAQ (reference sequence). This CDR3 is 13 amino acids long. The CDR3 region has the DNA TGTGCCAGCAGGGACCACAACACCGGGGAGCTGTTTTTT. This translates into CASRDHNTGELFF.

This sequence joins TRBV28 and TRBJ1-1; maybe TRBD1 (6 bases). The germline V gene encodes CDR1 MDHEN and CDR2 SYDVKM. CDR3 length: 13 residues. V was trimmed by 3 bases and J by 4 bases, leaving 9 bases between them. The CDR3 reads CASSFQGSTEAFF. The CDR3 DNA follows: TGTGCCAGCAGTTTTCAGGGGAGCACTGAAGCTTTCTTT.

In its sample, this clone was seen once. CDR3 bases: TGTGCCAGCAGCTTGGACCCGGGTCTAAATCAGCCCCAGCATTTT. This sequence encodes CASSLDPGLNQPQHF. This chain connects TRBV5-4 to TRBJ1-5; D is uncertain. Germline V gives CDR1 SGHNT, CDR2 YYREEE (reference sequence). The CDR3 is 15 amino acids. Trimming stripped 0 bases from V and 4 bases from J, with 11 bases between.

The chain joins TRBV28 to TRBJ1-2; TRBD1 is a possible D gene (5 bases). Germline V lookup: CDR1 MDHEN, CDR2 SYDVKM. V was cut by 3 bases and J by 6 bases, with 14 bases left in between. The CDR3 is made up of 14 amino acids. The CDR3 nucleotides are TGTGCCAGCAGTTTTTTAGGGGCTGGGGATGGCTACACCTTC. This gives the protein CASSFLGAGDGYTF.

The count of this clone is one. Other DNA sequences within the sample encode an identical CDR3. CDR3 residues: CASSVEGASYNEQFF. In nucleotides, the CDR3 is TGTGCCAGCAGCGTAGAGGGGGCGTCCTACAATGAGCAGTTCTTC. The rearrangement uses TRBV9 and TRBJ2-1, with TRBD1 identical over 7 bases. Germline V CDR1 and CDR2: SGDLS, YYNGEE. The CDR3 consists of 15 residues. The V gene end was trimmed by 0 bases and the J gene end by 1 base; junction bases not matched to a gene: 1.